The sequence of this TCR beta chain was determined in a study of blood T cell repertoires in COVID-19. As for the study in general: There were acute and convalescent COVID-19 samples, and they came from the United States, Italy and Spain. From T cells, B-cell-depleted T cells, or PBMCs came the material, which was cDNA or gDNA.

Losses at the gene ends were 5 bases for V and 5 bases for J; bases not matched to a gene: 7. Germline V lookup: CDR1 SEHNR, CDR2 FQNEAQ (reference sequence). This CDR3 has 16 residues. Per the original data handling: Estimation of nucleated cell counts relied on the amplification of reference gene primers. Method: immunoSEQ multiplex PCR; TCRdb's copy keeps in-frame clones and lacks some. The V and J calls and clone size were taken over from that table, and D and trimming were inferred from the DNA. There are around 310,000 clones in the sample; around nine tenths occur only once, and about 3.9% lies in the top ten.

The material sequenced was peripheral blood. The clonotype comes from a woman in her 50s with active or convalescent COVID-19. This chain links TRBV7-9 with TRBJ2-5, with 14 bases lining up with TRBD2. The CDR3 sequence is CASSPTGTSGGETQYF. Here the CDR3 DNA reads TGTGCCAGCAGCCCTACCGGGACTAGCGGGGGTGAGACCCAGTACTTC.